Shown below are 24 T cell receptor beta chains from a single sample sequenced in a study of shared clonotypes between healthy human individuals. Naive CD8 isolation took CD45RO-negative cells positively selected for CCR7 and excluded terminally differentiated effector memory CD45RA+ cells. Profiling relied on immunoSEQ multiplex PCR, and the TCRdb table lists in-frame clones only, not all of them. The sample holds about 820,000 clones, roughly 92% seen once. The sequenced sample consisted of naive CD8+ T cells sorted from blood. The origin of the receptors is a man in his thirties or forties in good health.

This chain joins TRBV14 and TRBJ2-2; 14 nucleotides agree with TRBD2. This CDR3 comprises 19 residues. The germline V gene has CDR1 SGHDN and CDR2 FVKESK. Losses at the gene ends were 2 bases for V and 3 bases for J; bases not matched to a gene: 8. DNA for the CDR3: TGTGCCAGCAGCCAATCGGGACTAGCGGGAGTGGCGTACACCGGGGAGCTGTTTTTT. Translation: CASSQSGLAGVAYTGELFF.

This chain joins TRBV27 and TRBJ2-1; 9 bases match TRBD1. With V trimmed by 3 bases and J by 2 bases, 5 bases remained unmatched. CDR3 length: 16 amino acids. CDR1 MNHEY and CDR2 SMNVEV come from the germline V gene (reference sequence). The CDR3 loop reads CASSFLGQGTYNEQFF. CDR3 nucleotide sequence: TGTGCCAGCAGTTTCCTCGGACAGGGGACCTACAATGAGCAGTTCTTC.

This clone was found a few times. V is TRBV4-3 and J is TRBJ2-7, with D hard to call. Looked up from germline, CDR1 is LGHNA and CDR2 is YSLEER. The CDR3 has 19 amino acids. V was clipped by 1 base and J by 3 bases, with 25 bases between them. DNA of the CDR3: TGCGCCAGCAGCCAAGGTTTAGAAGCCCCGAACTCAAAATACTACGAGCAGTACTTC. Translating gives CASSQGLEAPNSKYYEQYF.

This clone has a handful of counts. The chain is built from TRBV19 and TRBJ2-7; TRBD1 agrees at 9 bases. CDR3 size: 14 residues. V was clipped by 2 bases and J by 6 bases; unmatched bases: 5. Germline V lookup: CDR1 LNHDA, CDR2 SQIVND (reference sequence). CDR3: CASSILGTGPEQYF. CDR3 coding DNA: TGTGCCAGTAGTATACTCGGGACAGGGCCCGAGCAGTACTTC.

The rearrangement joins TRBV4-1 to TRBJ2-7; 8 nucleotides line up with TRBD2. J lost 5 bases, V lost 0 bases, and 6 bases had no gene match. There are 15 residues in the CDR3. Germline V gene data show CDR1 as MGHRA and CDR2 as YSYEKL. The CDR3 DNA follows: TGCGCCAGCAGCCAAGATGAAGCGGGAGCAGACGAGCAGTACTTC. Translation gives CASSQDEAGADEQYF.

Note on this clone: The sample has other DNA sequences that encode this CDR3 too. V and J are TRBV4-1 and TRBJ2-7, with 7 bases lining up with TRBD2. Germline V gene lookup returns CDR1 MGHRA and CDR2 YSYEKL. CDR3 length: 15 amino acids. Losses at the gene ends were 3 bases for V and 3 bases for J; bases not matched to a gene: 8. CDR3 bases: TGCGCCAGCAGCCAGGGTACCCCGGGGGGCTACGAGCAGTACTTC. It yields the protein CASSQGTPGGYEQYF.

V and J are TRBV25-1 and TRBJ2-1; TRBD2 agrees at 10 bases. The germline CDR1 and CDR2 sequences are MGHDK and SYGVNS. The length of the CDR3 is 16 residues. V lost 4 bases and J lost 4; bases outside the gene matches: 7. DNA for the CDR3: TGTGCCAGCAGTGCATTAGCGGGAGGAAGGTACAATGAGCAGTTCTTC. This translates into CASSALAGGRYNEQFF.

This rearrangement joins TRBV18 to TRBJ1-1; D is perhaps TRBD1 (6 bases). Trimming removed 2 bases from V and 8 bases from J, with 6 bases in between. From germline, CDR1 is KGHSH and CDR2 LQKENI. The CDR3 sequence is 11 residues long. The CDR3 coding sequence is TGTGCCAGCTCACCAGGACAGGAAGCTTTCTTT. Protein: CASSPGQEAFF.

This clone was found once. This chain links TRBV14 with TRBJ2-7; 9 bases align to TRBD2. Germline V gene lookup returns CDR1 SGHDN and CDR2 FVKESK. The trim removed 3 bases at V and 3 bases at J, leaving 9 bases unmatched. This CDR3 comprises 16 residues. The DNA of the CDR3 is TGTGCCAGCAGCCACGACCTAGCGGGGCCCGGCTACGAGCAGTACTTC. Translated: CASSHDLAGPGYEQYF.

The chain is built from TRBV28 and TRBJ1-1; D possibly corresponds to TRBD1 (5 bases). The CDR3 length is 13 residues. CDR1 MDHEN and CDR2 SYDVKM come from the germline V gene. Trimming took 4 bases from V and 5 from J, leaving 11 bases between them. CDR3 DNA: TGTGCCAGCAGTTCGTCAGGGTCGACTGAAGCTTTCTTT. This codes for CASSSSGSTEAFF.

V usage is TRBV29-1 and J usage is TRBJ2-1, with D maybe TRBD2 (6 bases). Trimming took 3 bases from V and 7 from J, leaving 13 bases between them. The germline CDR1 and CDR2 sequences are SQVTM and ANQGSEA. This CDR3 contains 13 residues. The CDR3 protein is CSVEKEGRNEQFF. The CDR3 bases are TGCAGCGTTGAGAAGGAGGGCCGAAATGAGCAGTTCTTC.

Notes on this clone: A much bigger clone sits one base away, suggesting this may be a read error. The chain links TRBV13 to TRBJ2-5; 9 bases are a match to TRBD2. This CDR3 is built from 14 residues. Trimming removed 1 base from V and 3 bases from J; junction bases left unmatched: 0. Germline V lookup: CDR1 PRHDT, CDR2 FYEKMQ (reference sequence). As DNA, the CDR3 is TGTGCCAGCAGCTTAGCTAGCGGGAAAGAGACCCAGTACTTC. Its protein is CASSLASGKETQYF.

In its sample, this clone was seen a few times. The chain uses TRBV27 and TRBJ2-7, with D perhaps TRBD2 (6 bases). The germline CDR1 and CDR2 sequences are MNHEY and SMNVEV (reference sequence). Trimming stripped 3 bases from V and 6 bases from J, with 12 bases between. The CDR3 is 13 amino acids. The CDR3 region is CASSFGGALEQYF. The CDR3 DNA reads TGTGCCAGCAGTTTCGGGGGAGCGCTCGAGCAGTACTTC.

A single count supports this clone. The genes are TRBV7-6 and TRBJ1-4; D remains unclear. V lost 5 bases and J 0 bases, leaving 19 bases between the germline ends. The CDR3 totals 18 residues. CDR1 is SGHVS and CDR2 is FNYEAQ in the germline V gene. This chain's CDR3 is CASSPPPAGLSTNEKLFF. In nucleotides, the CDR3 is TGTGCCAGCAGCCCACCTCCGGCAGGCCTCTCAACTAATGAAAAACTGTTTTTT.

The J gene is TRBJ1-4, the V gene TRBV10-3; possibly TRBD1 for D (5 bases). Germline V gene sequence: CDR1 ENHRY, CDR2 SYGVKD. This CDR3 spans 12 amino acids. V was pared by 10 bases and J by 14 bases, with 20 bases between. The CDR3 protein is CASSLQGTELFF. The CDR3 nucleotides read TGTGCCAGCAGCCTTCAGGGTACAGAGCTGTTTTTT.

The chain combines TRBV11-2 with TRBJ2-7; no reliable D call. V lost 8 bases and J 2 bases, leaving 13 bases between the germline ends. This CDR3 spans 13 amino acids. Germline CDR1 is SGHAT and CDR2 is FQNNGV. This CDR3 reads CASAPPSTYEQYF. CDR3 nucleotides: TGTGCCAGCGCCCCCCCCTCGACCTACGAGCAGTACTTC.

CDR3 bases: TGTGCCAGCAGCTTAGCCTCACAGGGATATGGCTACACCTTC. Amino acids: CASSLASQGYGYTF. This chain connects TRBV7-9 to TRBJ1-2; tentative D call: TRBD1 (6 bases). V was pared by 0 bases and J by 5 bases, with 10 bases between. There are 14 residues in the CDR3. Per germline, CDR1 SEHNR and CDR2 FQNEAQ (reference sequence).

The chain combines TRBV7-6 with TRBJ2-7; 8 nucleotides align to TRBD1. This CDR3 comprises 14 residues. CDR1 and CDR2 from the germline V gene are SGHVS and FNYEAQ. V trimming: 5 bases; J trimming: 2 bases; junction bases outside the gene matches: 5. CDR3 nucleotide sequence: TGTGCCAGCAGCCTCCGGGACAGGACCTACGAGCAGTACTTC. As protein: CASSLRDRTYEQYF. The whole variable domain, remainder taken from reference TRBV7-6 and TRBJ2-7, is GAGVSQSPRYKVTKRGQDVALRCDPISGHVSLYWYRQALGQGPEFLTYFNYEAQQDKSGLPNDRFSAERPEGSISTLTIQRTEQRDSAMYRCASSLRDRTYEQYFGPGTRLTVT.

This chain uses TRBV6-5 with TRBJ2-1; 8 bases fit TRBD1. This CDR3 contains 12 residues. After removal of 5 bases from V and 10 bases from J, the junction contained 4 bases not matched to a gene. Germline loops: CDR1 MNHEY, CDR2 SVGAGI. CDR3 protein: CASSLTGGEQFF. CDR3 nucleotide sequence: TGTGCCAGCAGTCTTACAGGGGGGGAGCAGTTCTTC.

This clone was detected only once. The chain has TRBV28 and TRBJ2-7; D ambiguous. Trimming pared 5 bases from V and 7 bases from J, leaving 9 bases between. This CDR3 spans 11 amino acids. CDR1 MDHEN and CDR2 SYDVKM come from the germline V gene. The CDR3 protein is CASSLLGEQYF. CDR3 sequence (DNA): TGTGCCAGCAGTCTATTGGGGGAGCAGTACTTC.

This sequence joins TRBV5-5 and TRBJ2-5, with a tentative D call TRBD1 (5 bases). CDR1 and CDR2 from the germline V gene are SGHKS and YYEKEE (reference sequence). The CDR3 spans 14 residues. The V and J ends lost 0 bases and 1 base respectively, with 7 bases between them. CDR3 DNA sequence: TGTGCCAGCAGCTTGGCTGACAGCCAAGAGACCCAGTACTTC. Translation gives CASSLADSQETQYF.

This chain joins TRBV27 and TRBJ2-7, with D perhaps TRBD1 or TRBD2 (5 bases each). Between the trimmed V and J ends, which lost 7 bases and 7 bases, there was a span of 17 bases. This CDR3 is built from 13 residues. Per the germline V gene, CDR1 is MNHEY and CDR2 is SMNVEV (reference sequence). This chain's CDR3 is CASNRGVSGEQYF. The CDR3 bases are TGTGCCAGCAATAGAGGGGTCTCGGGTGAGCAGTACTTC.

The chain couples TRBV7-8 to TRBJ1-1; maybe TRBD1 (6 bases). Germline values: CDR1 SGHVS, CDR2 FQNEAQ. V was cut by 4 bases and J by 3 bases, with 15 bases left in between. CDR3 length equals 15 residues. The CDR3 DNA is TGTGCCAGCAGCTCGGGACCGAGGGGGTACACTGAAGCTTTCTTT. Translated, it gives CASSSGPRGYTEAFF.

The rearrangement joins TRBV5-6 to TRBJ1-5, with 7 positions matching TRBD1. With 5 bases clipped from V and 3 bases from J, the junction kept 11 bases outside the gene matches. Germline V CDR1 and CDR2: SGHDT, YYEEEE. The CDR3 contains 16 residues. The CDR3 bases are TGTGCCAGCAGTCGAATTCTACAGGGGATCAATCAGCCCCAGCATTTT. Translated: CASSRILQGINQPQHF. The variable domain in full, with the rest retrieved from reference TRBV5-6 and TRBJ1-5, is DAGVTQSPTHLIKTRGQQVTLRCSPKSGHDTVSWYQQALGQGPQFIFQYYEEEERQRGNFPDRFSGHQFPNYSSELNVNALLLGDSALYLCASSRILQGINQPQHFGDGTRLSIL.